This TCR beta chain is drawn from a study of CDR3 diversity in severe acne. TCRdb passed the PCR reads through MiXCR, listing each CDR3 protein once. Of more than 70,000 distinct CDR3 sequences detected, roughly half appear once; the ten largest clones hold around 10%. V was clipped by 8 bases and J by 3 bases; unmatched bases: 6. CDR1 is ENHRY, CDR2 SYGVKD, per germline. This CDR3 comprises 14 residues. The chain couples TRBV10-3 to TRBJ2-2; 7 bases agree with TRBD2. Sequenced sample: blood. This TCR came from a male donor in good health, serving as a control. CDR3 region: CAIGREFDTGELFF. The CDR3 DNA is TGTGCCATCGGGCGGGAGTTCGACACCGGGGAGCTGTTTTTT.